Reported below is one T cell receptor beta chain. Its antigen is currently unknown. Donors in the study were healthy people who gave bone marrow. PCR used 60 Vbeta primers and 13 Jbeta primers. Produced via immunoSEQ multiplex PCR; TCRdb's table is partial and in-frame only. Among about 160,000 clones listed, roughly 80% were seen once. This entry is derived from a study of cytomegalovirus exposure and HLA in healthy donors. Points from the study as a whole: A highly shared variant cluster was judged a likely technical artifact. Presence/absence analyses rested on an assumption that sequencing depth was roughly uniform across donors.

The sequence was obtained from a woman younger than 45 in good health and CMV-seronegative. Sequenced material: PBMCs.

CDR3 amino acids: CASSISSGNTIYF. The CDR3 DNA reads TGTGCCAGTAGTATCAGCTCTGGAAACACCATATATTTT. The chain combines TRBV19 with TRBJ1-3, with D unresolved. V lost 3 bases and J lost 0, with 3 bases in between. Germline-derived CDR1 and CDR2 are LNHDA and SQIVND (reference sequence). The CDR3 spans 13 residues.